The 15 T cell receptor beta chains presented below share a single source sample, sequenced in a study of blood T cell repertoires in COVID-19. Using immunoSEQ multiplex PCR, the repertoire was profiled, and TCRdb retains in-frame clones only, with some absent. This sample has about 130,000 clones; around 78% occur once, and the top ten carry approximately 10%. Sequencing used peripheral blood. The receptors come from a human donor in a cohort sampled during active COVID-19.

The chain joins TRBV3-1 (or the pseudogene TRBV3-2) to TRBJ2-3, with TRBD2 identical over 8 bases. The CDR3 sequence is 18 residues long. The germline gives CDR1 LGHDT, CDR2 YNNKEL (reference sequence). V shed 1 base, J shed 2 bases, and the junction held 11 bases outside the gene matches. The CDR3 is CASSQVLFRRGDTDTQYF. The CDR3 DNA follows: TGTGCCAGCAGCCAAGTCCTCTTCCGGCGGGGGGACACAGATACGCAGTATTTT.

The rearrangement uses TRBV11-2 and TRBJ2-1, with D possibly being TRBD2 (5 bases). Germline V gene sequence: CDR1 SGHAT, CDR2 FQNNGV. The CDR3 length is 14 residues. V was cut by 5 bases and J by 6 bases, with 14 bases left in between. The CDR3 DNA reads as TGTGCCAGCAGCACACCGAGGCGGGTCAATGAGCAGTTCTTC. This translates into CASSTPRRVNEQFF. The full variable domain, its missing parts supplied by reference TRBV11-2 and TRBJ2-1, is EAGVAQSPRYKIIEKRQSVAFWCNPISGHATLYWYQQILGQGPKLLIQFQNNGVVDDSQLPKDRFSAERLKGVDSTLKIQPAKLEDSAVYLCASSTPRRVNEQFFGPGTRLTVL.

This clone was observed a handful of times. This chain links TRBV7-9 with TRBJ1-3, with D perhaps TRBD1 (5 bases). The CDR3 totals 15 residues. Germline V gene data show CDR1 as SEHNR and CDR2 as FQNEAQ (reference sequence). V gave up 5 bases and J gave up 4 bases, with 15 bases separating them. For the CDR3, the DNA is TGTGCCAGCAGCCTGGCAGGGTCTACGGGAAACACCATATATTTT. Protein sequence: CASSLAGSTGNTIYF. Supplemented by reference TRBV7-9 and TRBJ1-3, the full variable domain reads DTGVSQNPRHKITKRGQNVTFRCDPISEHNRLYWYRQTLGQGPEFLTYFQNEAQLEKSRLLSDRFSAERPKGSFSTLEIQRTEQGDSAMYLCASSLAGSTGNTIYFGEGSWLTVV.

V and J are TRBV5-1 and TRBJ1-4; no clear D gene. Trimming cost V 0 bases and J 4 bases, with 7 bases left between them. Germline-derived CDR1 and CDR2 are SGHRS and YFSETQ. The CDR3 sequence is 14 residues long. The CDR3 DNA sequence: TGCGCCAGCAGCTTGGCTCAGTTTAATGAAAAACTGTTTTTT. It is translated as CASSLAQFNEKLFF.

V is TRBV10-3 and J is TRBJ2-1, with 10 bases aligning to TRBD2. The trim removed 0 bases at V and 8 bases at J, leaving 7 bases unmatched. The CDR3 is made up of 16 amino acids. CDR1 ENHRY and CDR2 SYGVKD come from the germline V gene. The DNA of the CDR3 is TGTGCCATCAGTGAGTCGGGGAGCGGGGGGGCCCATGAGCAGTTCTTC. Amino acids: CAISESGSGGAHEQFF.

The rearrangement links TRBV11-2 to TRBJ1-5; 9 nucleotides agree with TRBD1. The CDR3 runs 13 residues. Germline V CDR1 and CDR2: SGHAT, FQNNGV. With V trimmed by 5 bases and J by 7 bases, 3 bases remained unmatched. The CDR3 region has the DNA TGTGCCAGCAGCCGACAGGGGGGACAGCCCCAGCATTTT. It yields the protein CASSRQGGQPQHF.

The chain links TRBV3-1 (or the pseudogene TRBV3-2) to TRBJ2-5, with 8 bases aligning to TRBD2. V was clipped by 0 bases and J by 6 bases; unmatched bases: 6. Per germline, CDR1 LGHDT and CDR2 YNNKEL (reference sequence). The CDR3 sequence is 15 residues long. The CDR3 DNA is TGTGCCAGCAGCCAAGATTTGGCGGGGGGAAAGACCCAGTACTTC. Translation: CASSQDLAGGKTQYF.

Note on this clone: This sample also contains other DNA sequences that code for the same CDR3. The rearrangement uses TRBV27 and TRBJ2-7, with D perhaps matching TRBD2 (6 bases). The germline V and J ends were trimmed by 4 bases and 7 bases, with 11 bases remaining between them. The CDR3 has 12 amino acids. Germline V lookup: CDR1 MNHEY, CDR2 SMNVEV (reference sequence). DNA for the CDR3: TGTGCCAGCAGTTCCGGGGGATATGAGCAGTACTTC. It yields the protein CASSSGGYEQYF.

This chain uses TRBV11-2 with TRBJ2-7; TRBD1 matches at 9 bases. With V trimmed by 4 bases and J by 0 bases, 13 bases remained unmatched. CDR3 length: 18 amino acids. The germline gives CDR1 SGHAT, CDR2 FQNNGV. CDR3 sequence: CASSSLSRGQGLSYEQYF. The CDR3 nucleotides read TGTGCCAGCAGCTCCCTCAGCCGGGGACAGGGTCTCTCCTACGAGCAGTACTTC.

The chain uses TRBV7-9 and TRBJ2-1, with D possibly being TRBD1 (5 bases). The CDR3 runs 13 residues. The germline gives CDR1 SEHNR, CDR2 FQNEAQ (reference sequence). Trimming removed 4 bases at V and 5 bases at J, with 9 bases between. Here the CDR3 DNA reads TGTGCCAGCAGCTCAAGACAGCACAATGAGCAGTTCTTC. Protein: CASSSRQHNEQFF.

This chain uses TRBV2 with TRBJ1-4; no firm D call. Germline values: CDR1 SNHLY, CDR2 FYNNEI. Between the trimmed V and J ends, which lost 5 bases and 4 bases, there was a span of 8 bases. The CDR3 runs to 13 residues. The CDR3 DNA reads as TGTGCCAGCAGTTATCAGATTAATGAAAAACTGTTTTTT. Protein sequence: CASSYQINEKLFF.

This clone was detected a few times. The chain carries TRBV18 and TRBJ2-7; D might be TRBD1 (6 bases). The V end was cut by 3 bases, the J end by 2 bases, with 20 bases between. This CDR3 is built from 17 residues. In germline, CDR1 is KGHSH, CDR2 LQKENI. The DNA for the CDR3 is TGTGCCAGCTCACCCCTCGCCCCCGGTGGGGGCGCCTACGAGCAGTACTTC. It specifies CASSPLAPGGGAYEQYF.

A single count supports this clone. V is TRBV5-4 and J is TRBJ2-5, with D tentatively TRBD2 (5 bases). CDR3 size: 13 residues. V shed 3 bases and J shed 1 base, with 7 bases lying between them. Germline loops: CDR1 SGHNT, CDR2 YYREEE (reference sequence). The CDR3 DNA reads as TGTGCCAGCAGCTCGGGATTCCAAGAGACCCAGTACTTC. This gives the protein CASSSGFQETQYF. The full variable domain, in which reference TRBV5-4 and TRBJ2-5 provide the parts outside the CDR3, is ETGVTQSPTHLIKTRGQQVTLRCSSQSGHNTVSWYQQALGQGPQFIFQYYREEENGRGNFPPRFSGLQFPNYSSELNVNALELDDSALYLCASSSGFQETQYFGPGTRLLVL.

In this sample, this clone turned up once. The chain carries TRBV6-5 and TRBJ1-2, with 8 bases that match TRBD1. CDR1 is MNHEY, CDR2 SVGAGI, per germline. Germline trimming cut 5 bases from V and 4 bases from J; bases unmatched to any gene: 9. The CDR3 is 15 amino acids. CDR3 region: CASSRQDRVGYGYTF. CDR3 DNA sequence: TGTGCCAGCAGTCGCCAGGACAGGGTCGGCTATGGCTACACCTTC.

For the CDR3, the DNA is TGTGCCAGCAGCTCCGGGGGTTCTTATGCCTACGAGCAGTACTTC. Translated, it gives CASSSGGSYAYEQYF. This chain joins TRBV7-9 and TRBJ2-7; TRBD2 might be the D (6 bases). Germline CDR1 and CDR2: SEHNR and FQNEAQ (reference sequence). The CDR3 is made up of 15 amino acids. V was pared by 4 bases and J by 2 bases, with 15 bases between.